These 18 T cell receptor beta chains originate from one sample sequenced in a study of PD-L1 blockade in urothelial cancer. Here immunoSEQ multiplex PCR was the method, and the copy in TCRdb shows in-frame clones only, minus some. The data hold tens of thousands of clones, with 82% observed a single time. Material: PBMCs, obtained around atezolizumab (anti-PD-L1) treatment. All receptors come from a man in his sixties or seventies with urothelial cancer.

The chain recombines TRBV9 with TRBJ2-3, with a possible D match to TRBD2 (7 bases). CDR1 SGDLS and CDR2 YYNGEE come from the germline V gene. The CDR3 consists of 16 residues. V dropped 0 bases and J dropped 4 bases, with 15 bases sitting between them. CDR3 protein: CASSVDWRGGPDTQYF. For the CDR3, the DNA is TGTGCCAGCAGCGTAGATTGGAGGGGGGGGCCAGATACGCAGTATTTT.

The V call is TRBV28, the J call TRBJ2-1; no reliable D call. The CDR3 is 11 amino acids. V lost 5 bases and J 10 bases, leaving 9 bases between the germline ends. Germline lookup yields CDR1 MDHEN and CDR2 SYDVKM. The CDR3 DNA reads as TGTGCCAGCAGTCCCTTACTAGAGCAGTTCTTC. Its protein is CASSPLLEQFF.

V is TRBV7-2 and J is TRBJ1-3, with no clear D. The CDR3 runs 16 residues. Germline V lookup: CDR1 SGHTA, CDR2 FQGNSA. V lost 0 bases, J lost 2 bases, and 11 bases lay in between. The CDR3: CASSLARVEAGNTIYF. The CDR3 DNA sequence: TGTGCCAGCAGCTTAGCGCGGGTGGAAGCTGGAAACACCATATATTTT.

V gene TRBV4-1 combines with J gene TRBJ1-5; D not resolved. Between the trimmed V and J ends, which lost 4 bases and 0 bases, there was a span of 7 bases. Looked up from germline, CDR1 is MGHRA and CDR2 is YSYEKL. This CDR3 has 14 amino acids. For the CDR3, the DNA is TGCGCCAGCAGCCGAACTTATAGCAATCAGCCCCAGCATTTT. The encoded protein is CASSRTYSNQPQHF.

V is TRBV5-6 and J is TRBJ2-5, with TRBD2 matching over 14 bases. The CDR3 is made up of 17 amino acids. Germline V CDR1 and CDR2: SGHDT, YYEEEE. The V segment lost 4 bases and the J segment 2 bases; nucleotides outside the gene matches: 7. The CDR3 here is CASSLIGTSGRQETQYF. CDR3 in DNA: TGTGCCAGCAGCCTGATCGGGACTAGCGGGAGACAAGAGACCCAGTACTTC.

This clone was detected only once. This sequence joins TRBV6-5 and TRBJ2-7; 8 nucleotides match TRBD2. Germline-derived CDR1 and CDR2 are MNHEY and SVGAGI. J gave up 4 bases and V 5 bases, and 7 bases lay outside the gene matches. The CDR3 extends over 14 amino acids. The DNA for the CDR3 is TGTGCCAGCAGTCATCGGGGGGGCGGGTACGAGCAGTACTTC. As protein: CASSHRGGGYEQYF.

The chain couples TRBV4-2 to TRBJ1-2; TRBD1 agrees at 10 bases. This CDR3 has 16 residues. V lost 4 bases, J lost 4 bases, and 9 bases stayed unmatched. Germline CDR1 LGHNA, CDR2 YNFKEQ. CDR3 sequence (DNA): TGTGCCAGCAGCCCCAGGGAGGGGACAGGGGTCTATGGCTACACCTTC. It codes for CASSPREGTGVYGYTF.

The CDR3 reads CASSGDSAAREQFF. In DNA form, the CDR3 reads TGTGCCAGCAGTGGGGACAGTGCCGCCCGTGAGCAGTTCTTC. J is TRBJ2-1 and V is TRBV2, with 7 bases aligning to TRBD1. V lost 4 bases and J lost 9; bases outside the gene matches: 9. The CDR3 covers 14 residues. Germline CDR1 SNHLY, CDR2 FYNNEI.

The CDR3 sequence: CASSLSSSGSRELFF. CDR3 DNA sequence: TGTGCCAGCAGCTTATCGTCTAGCGGGAGCCGGGAGCTGTTTTTT. The chain couples TRBV11-2 to TRBJ2-2, with TRBD2 identical over 10 bases. Germline assignment: CDR1 SGHAT and CDR2 FQNNGV. Unmatched junction bases numbered 6, after V lost 2 bases and J lost 9 bases. The CDR3 is 15 amino acids. The variable domain in full, with the rest retrieved from reference TRBV11-2 and TRBJ2-2, is EAGVAQSPRYKIIEKRQSVAFWCNPISGHATLYWYQQILGQGPKLLIQFQNNGVVDDSQLPKDRFSAERLKGVDSTLKIQPAKLEDSAVYLCASSLSSSGSRELFFGEGSRLTVL.

This chain connects TRBV7-9 to TRBJ2-7, with TRBD1 matching 7 bases. Germline V CDR1 and CDR2: SEHNR, FQNEAQ (reference sequence). Trimming took 6 bases from V and 7 from J; bases not matched to a gene: 6. The CDR3 extends over 12 amino acids. This chain's CDR3 is CASSRTGEEQYF. The CDR3 nucleotides read TGTGCCAGCAGTCGTACAGGGGAAGAGCAGTACTTC. Looking up the rest from reference TRBV7-9 and TRBJ2-7 gives the full variable domain: DTGVSQNPRHKITKRGQNVTFRCDPISEHNRLYWYRQTLGQGPEFLTYFQNEAQLEKSRLLSDRFSAERPKGSFSTLEIQRTEQGDSAMYLCASSRTGEEQYFGPGTRLTVT.

The V gene is TRBV30, the J gene TRBJ1-1; D is unclear. Germline V gene sequence: CDR1 GTSNPN, CDR2 SVGIG (reference sequence). Trimming removed 4 bases at V and 0 bases at J, with 9 bases between. The CDR3 extends over 13 amino acids. CDR3 region: CAWTPFLNTEAFF. DNA of the CDR3: TGTGCCTGGACCCCCTTCTTGAACACTGAAGCTTTCTTT.

V usage is TRBV5-4 and J usage is TRBJ2-7, with D possibly matching TRBD2 (5 bases). The CDR3 contains 13 residues. Germline values: CDR1 SGHNT, CDR2 YYREEE (reference sequence). Trimming took off 4 bases at V and 4 bases at J, with 12 bases between the two ends. CDR3 residues: CASSPGGEYEQYF. The CDR3 bases are TGTGCCAGCAGCCCTGGTGGGGAGTACGAGCAGTACTTC.

The V and J genes are TRBV11-1 and TRBJ2-1, with 12 bases identical to TRBD2. Germline V gene sequence: CDR1 SGHAT, CDR2 FQDESV (reference sequence). The CDR3 loop spans 16 amino acids. The V gene end was trimmed by 4 bases and the J gene end by 6 bases; junction bases not matched to a gene: 7. The CDR3 nucleotides are TGTGCCAGCAGCTCAGTAACTAGCGGGAGGTCCAATGAGCAGTTCTTC. Amino acids: CASSSVTSGRSNEQFF.

The chain joins TRBV29-1 to TRBJ2-7, with 8 nucleotides matching TRBD1. The J segment lost 4 bases and the V segment lost 6 bases, leaving 8 bases of the junction unmatched. Germline V gives CDR1 SQVTM, CDR2 ANQGSEA. The CDR3 sequence is 13 residues long. For the CDR3, the DNA is TGCAGCGTGGACCTAGGACAGGGTTACGAGCAGTACTTC. Encoded protein: CSVDLGQGYEQYF.

J is TRBJ1-4 and V is TRBV6-1; D ambiguous. Per germline, CDR1 MNHNS and CDR2 SASEGT. The V gene lost 7 bases and the J gene lost 0 bases, with 12 bases spanning the gap. This CDR3 contains 15 residues. The CDR3 reads CASTVDSATNEKLFF. The CDR3 DNA follows: TGTGCCAGCACCGTGGACTCTGCAACTAATGAAAAACTGTTTTTT.

The chain is built from TRBV9 and TRBJ1-2; TRBD1 matches 10 bases. Trimming at V came to 2 bases and at J to 8 bases, leaving 15 bases not matched to a gene. CDR1 and CDR2 from the germline V gene are SGDLS and YYNGEE. The CDR3 totals 17 residues. The CDR3 bases are TGTGCCAGCAGCGTTACCCGGGACAGGGGATCTCTGGTCGGCTACACCTTC. It specifies CASSVTRDRGSLVGYTF.

Worth noting for this clone: One end of the junction does not line up with germline, which may come from a read error. The V call is TRBV7-8, the J call TRBJ2-1; D gene ambiguous. Germline lookup yields CDR1 SGHVS and CDR2 FQNEAQ. The CDR3 has 13 amino acids. The CDR3 nucleotides read TGTGCCAGCAGCCTGGATGGGCCTAATGGGCAGTTCTTC. This codes for CASSLDGPNGQFF.

V usage is TRBV29-1 and J usage is TRBJ1-2; D not certain. Trimming cost V 5 bases and J 4 bases, with 11 bases left between them. The CDR3 has 12 residues. Germline CDR1 and CDR2: SQVTM and ANQGSEA. The chain's CDR3 is CSVYFLSYGYTF. The CDR3 DNA sequence: TGCAGCGTTTATTTTTTGAGCTATGGCTACACCTTC.